This T cell receptor (beta chain) is drawn from a study of OX40 agonist ivuxolimab in advanced cancers. Whole-study context: Having had anti-PD-1, anti-PD-L1 or anti-CTLA-4 therapy before was allowed, and about 40% had some. Study-level points and caveats: Circulating CD4+ and CD8+ T cells showed clonal expansion by week 6 at 0.1 to 3.0 mg/kg. Antigen specificity was not determined for the expanded peripheral T cells. The average count of expanded clones was higher among CD8+ T cells than among CD4+.

A remark on this clone: Its antigen is not identified.

This table comes from immunoSEQ multiplex PCR, and its TCRdb copy is limited to in-frame clones, with some not included. Among around 53,000 clones listed, roughly 84% were seen once. Trimming left V 4 bases short and J 4 bases short, with 12 bases between. The CDR3 contains 13 residues. Germline V gene sequence: CDR1 SGHKS, CDR2 YYEKEE (reference sequence). The rearrangement links TRBV5-5 to TRBJ2-7; D not certain. The sample in question was CD4+ or CD8+ T cells sorted from blood, obtained in a trial of the OX40 agonist ivuxolimab. The receptor's source is an adult with an advanced solid tumor such as melanoma, head and neck, liver or kidney cancer. This chain's CDR3 is CASSNEAAYEQYF. As DNA, the CDR3 is TGTGCCAGCAGCAACGAGGCCGCTTACGAGCAGTACTTC.